These 27 T cell receptor beta chains were sequenced from one sample in a study of early T cells in non-severe SARS-CoV-2 infection. TCRdb re-analysed the 5' RACE reads in MiXCR, keeping a single row per CDR3 protein. This sample carries about 110,000 distinct CDR3 sequences, 9% to 14% of them seen once, and the ten largest clones take 3.1%. The specimen was whole blood. These receptors came from an adult who was a healthcare worker with PCR-confirmed SARS-CoV-2 infection or an uninfected control (not recorded which).

This chain joins TRBV20-1 and TRBJ2-7; D may correspond to TRBD1 or TRBD2 (5 bases each). This CDR3 has 14 amino acids. The V end was cut by 3 bases, the J end by 0 bases, with 12 bases between. Germline V gene lookup returns CDR1 DFQATT and CDR2 SNEGSKA (reference sequence). CDR3 sequence reads: CSASGTESSYEQYF. In DNA, the CDR3 is TGCAGTGCTAGCGGGACCGAAAGCTCCTACGAGCAGTACTTC.

The rearrangement uses TRBV5-4 and TRBJ2-2; tentatively, D is TRBD1 or TRBD2 (5 bases each). Germline values: CDR1 SGHNT, CDR2 YYREEE (reference sequence). The CDR3 runs to 15 residues. Trimming removed 3 bases from V and 8 bases from J, with 17 bases in between. The CDR3 sequence is CASSYRDQGTGELFF. The CDR3 bases are TGTGCCAGCAGCTACCGGGACCAAGGCACTGGGGAGCTGTTTTTT.

The chain is built from TRBV28 and TRBJ2-1; D gene ambiguous. The CDR3 covers 15 residues. Germline V gives CDR1 MDHEN, CDR2 SYDVKM. Trimming left V 0 bases short and J 3 bases short, with 9 bases between. The CDR3 DNA reads as TGTGCCAGCAGTTTATGGTCAGACTTCTACAATGAGCAGTTCTTC. This codes for CASSLWSDFYNEQFF.

The chain is built from TRBV2 and TRBJ1-1; D remains ambiguous. The CDR3 runs to 16 residues. In germline, CDR1 is SNHLY, CDR2 FYNNEI. The ends were cut back, 6 bases at V and 6 bases at J, with 23 bases in the middle. CDR3: CASSNHPESLGPEAFF. CDR3 in DNA: TGTGCCAGCAGCAACCACCCCGAGTCACTTGGGCCTGAAGCTTTCTTT.

This clonotype came up many times. This chain links TRBV6-2 or TRBV6-3 with TRBJ2-1, with D perhaps being TRBD1 or TRBD2 (7 bases each). The CDR3 consists of 15 residues. Between the trimmed V and J ends, which lost 8 bases and 3 bases, there was a span of 17 bases. Germline CDR1 is MNHEY and CDR2 is SVGEGT. The CDR3 nucleotides are TGTGCCAGCGAGGGGCAGGGGGGGTTCTACAATGAGCAGTTCTTC. Its protein is CASEGQGGFYNEQFF.

This clonotype was observed a handful of times. The J gene is TRBJ2-5, the V gene TRBV12-2; the D call in the table, TRBD1, was not verified against the DNA. TRBV12-2 is a listed pseudogene. The CDR3 length is 17 residues. The CDR3 is CASRLAIKGRSQETQYF. The CDR3 DNA reads as TGTGCAAGTCGCTTAGCCATCAAGGGGCGGAGCCAAGAGACCCAGTACTTC.

This clonotype was seen more than once but under ten times. The V call is TRBV9, the J call TRBJ2-7; unclear D gene. The V end was cut by 0 bases, the J end by 2 bases, with 15 bases between. The CDR3 totals 16 residues. Germline V gene lookup returns CDR1 SGDLS and CDR2 YYNGEE. The CDR3, as DNA: TGTGCCAGCAGCGTAGAGGGCTACGCTATAACCTACGAGCAGTACTTC. The encoded protein is CASSVEGYAITYEQYF. Supplemented by reference TRBV9 and TRBJ2-7, the full variable domain reads DSGVTQTPKHLITATGQRVTLRCSPRSGDLSVYWYQQSLDQGLQFLIQYYNGEERAKGNILERFSAQQFPDLHSELNLSSLELGDSALYFCASSVEGYAITYEQYFGPGTRLTVT.

This clonotype was seen repeatedly, ten times or more. V gene TRBV7-2 combines with J gene TRBJ1-1; D is possibly TRBD1 (6 bases). Trimming removed 4 bases from V and 4 bases from J, with 13 bases in between. Germline CDR1 reads SGHTA; CDR2 reads FQGNSA. The CDR3 sequence is 14 residues long. The CDR3 DNA is TGTGCCAGCAGCTCCCGGGTAGGGGGCACTGAAGCTTTCTTT. It translates to CASSSRVGGTEAFF.

This clonotype was seen ten or more times. The chain is built from TRBV21-1 and TRBJ1-2. TRBV21-1 is an annotated pseudogene. The CDR3 has 15 amino acids. Written as DNA, the CDR3 is TGTGCCAGCAGCAAAGTACAGCCTAACAACTATGGCTACACCTTC. As protein: CASSKVQPNNYGYTF.

This clonotype was seen ten or more times. The CDR3, as DNA: TGTGCCAGCATCCTGGGGGGGGCAGGTTATGGCTACACCTTC. It yields the protein CASILGGAGYGYTF. The chain couples TRBV12-3 or TRBV12-4 to TRBJ1-2, with D tentatively TRBD1 (6 bases). The V gene lost 7 bases and the J gene lost 5 bases, with 17 bases spanning the gap. This CDR3 region has 14 residues.

At least ten counts were recorded for this clonotype. V is TRBV7-3 and J is TRBJ2-5; TRBD2 might be the D (8 bases). Per the germline V gene, CDR1 is SGHTA and CDR2 is FQGTGA. V lost 4 bases and J 3 bases, leaving 18 bases between the germline ends. The CDR3 totals 16 residues. DNA of the CDR3: TGTGCCAGCAGCTCAGGGGGACTAGGGGTGGAAGAGACCCAGTACTTC. Protein product: CASSSGGLGVEETQYF.

This clonotype came up many times. The chain uses TRBV7-9 and TRBJ2-2; no clear D gene. V was trimmed by 5 bases and J by 6 bases, leaving 7 bases between them. The germline V gene encodes CDR1 SEHNR and CDR2 FQNEAQ (reference sequence). The CDR3 is 12 residues long. The CDR3 bases are TGTGCCAGCAGCGCGGCTTCCGGGGAGCTGTTTTTT. It specifies CASSAASGELFF.

This clonotype occurred a few times. The chain is built from TRBV7-6 and TRBJ2-1; 8 bases line up with TRBD1. Germline CDR1 SGHVS, CDR2 FNYEAQ. V lost 3 bases to trimming and J lost 9 bases; unmatched junction nucleotides: 7. This CDR3 has 14 residues. CDR3 loop: CASSLRQGASEQFF. The CDR3 DNA follows: TGTGCCAGCAGCTTGCGTCAGGGGGCTAGTGAGCAGTTCTTC.

The chain employs TRBV2 and TRBJ2-3, with TRBD1 as a possible D gene (5 bases). The CDR3 is made up of 14 amino acids. Germline CDR1 is SNHLY and CDR2 is FYNNEI. V was clipped by 7 bases and J by 5 bases, with 16 bases between them. The CDR3 loop is CASKVDTQGDTQYF. In DNA form, the CDR3 reads TGTGCCAGCAAGGTGGACACCCAGGGAGATACGCAGTATTTT.

Many counts were recorded for this clonotype. The chain is built from TRBV5-1 and TRBJ2-2, with D tentatively TRBD1 or TRBD2 (6 bases each). Germline values: CDR1 SGHRS, CDR2 YFSETQ. V shed 0 bases and J shed 0 bases, with 9 bases lying between them. There are 16 residues in the CDR3. The DNA for the CDR3 is TGCGCCAGCAGCTTGGAGGGGGGATCGAACACCGGGGAGCTGTTTTTT. Encoded protein: CASSLEGGSNTGELFF.

This clonotype was detected only a few times. V usage is TRBV5-1 and J usage is TRBJ2-7; D assignment may be TRBD1 or TRBD2 (5 bases each). The CDR3 runs 15 residues. Trimming removed 4 bases from V and 3 bases from J, with 17 bases in between. Looked up from germline, CDR1 is SGHRS and CDR2 is YFSETQ. The CDR3 loop reads CASSLQTGAYYEQYF. In DNA, the CDR3 is TGCGCCAGCAGCCTCCAGACCGGGGCTTACTACGAGCAGTACTTC.

The table lists this clonotype with many counts. V and J are TRBV5-1 and TRBJ1-5; 7 bases are shared with TRBD1. The CDR3 runs to 14 residues. V shed 0 bases and J 6 bases; nucleotides not matched to a gene: 3. The germline gives CDR1 SGHRS, CDR2 YFSETQ. In DNA, the CDR3 is TGCGCCAGCAGCTTGGAAGGGGGCGGTCAGCCCCAGCATTTT. Its protein product is CASSLEGGGQPQHF.

This clonotype has a count of ten or more. This rearrangement joins TRBV3-1 to TRBJ2-1, with 8 bases lining up with TRBD2. The CDR3 contains 15 residues. The junction had 1 base not matched to a gene; V was cut back by 3 bases and J by 0 bases. Germline V gene lookup returns CDR1 LGHDT and CDR2 YNNKEL (reference sequence). The CDR3 nucleotides read TGTGCCAGCAGCCAGAGCGGGAGCTCCTACAATGAGCAGTTCTTC. Encoded protein: CASSQSGSSYNEQFF.

In this sample, this clonotype turned up a few times. This chain joins TRBV6-6 and TRBJ2-7; D possibly corresponds to TRBD1 (6 bases). The V gene's germline CDR1 is MNHNY and CDR2 SVGAGI (reference sequence). This CDR3 contains 13 residues. V was pared by 5 bases and J by 2 bases, with 10 bases between. The CDR3 spells CASSPGTPYEQYF. CDR3 in DNA: TGTGCCAGCAGTCCCGGGACACCCTACGAGCAGTACTTC.

The rearrangement joins TRBV19 to TRBJ2-1, with 10 bases aligning to TRBD2. Germline CDR1 reads LNHDA; CDR2 reads SQIVND (reference sequence). The ends lost 1 base at V and 1 base at J; junction bases unmatched: 1. This CDR3 is 16 amino acids long. The chain's CDR3 is CASSIVLAGSYNEQFF. The CDR3, as DNA: TGTGCCAGTAGTATAGTACTAGCGGGATCCTACAATGAGCAGTTCTTC. Supplemented by reference TRBV19 and TRBJ2-1, the full variable domain reads DGGITQSPKYLFRKEGQNVTLSCEQNLNHDAMYWYRQDPGQGLRLIYYSQIVNDFQKGDIAEGYSVSREKKESFPLTVTSAQKNPTAFYLCASSIVLAGSYNEQFFGPGTRLTVL.

This clonotype appeared a few times. The genes are TRBV12-3 or TRBV12-4 and TRBJ1-6, with D unclear. The CDR3 runs to 13 residues. Trimming removed 10 bases from V and 14 bases from J, with 21 bases in between. The CDR3 is CATTVEPGWSLHF. CDR3 bases: TGTGCCACCACAGTCGAACCGGGATGGTCCCTCCACTTT.

A remark on this clonotype: A read error is possible here, since a much larger clone lies one base away. This chain links TRBV21-1 with TRBJ2-6; the table's D call, TRBD1, was not checked against the DNA. TRBV21-1 is a pseudogene. This CDR3 is built from 15 residues. This chain's CDR3 is CAGSKGAAGANVLTF. The CDR3 nucleotides read TGTGCCGGCAGCAAGGGGGCGGCTGGGGCCAACGTCCTGACTTTC.

Comments on this clonotype: Since a much larger clone is just one base distant, this may be a read error. The chain uses TRBV7-2 and TRBJ1-1; D gene unclear. Germline CDR1 reads SGHTA; CDR2 reads FQGNSA. This CDR3 has 14 amino acids. V lost 3 bases to trimming and J lost 0 bases, with 8 bases between them. CDR3 sequence: CASSFVGLNTEAFF. As DNA, the CDR3 is TGTGCCAGCAGCTTTGTCGGATTGAACACTGAAGCTTTCTTT.

The chain is built from TRBV7-3 and TRBJ1-2; 9 positions match TRBD1. Germline trimming cut 5 bases from V and 7 bases from J; bases unmatched to any gene: 11. CDR3 size: 15 residues. From germline, CDR1 is SGHTA and CDR2 FQGTGA. CDR3 loop: CASSTEQGAPAGYTF. The CDR3 DNA is TGTGCCAGCAGCACCGAACAGGGGGCGCCTGCTGGCTACACCTTC.

The chain combines TRBV29-1 with TRBJ2-3; tentative D call: TRBD2 (5 bases). The CDR3 runs to 12 residues. Germline lookup yields CDR1 SQVTM and CDR2 ANQGSEA. V was clipped by 5 bases and J by 8 bases, with 14 bases between them. CDR3 in DNA: TGCAGCGTTAATCTAGCAGAGGGTACGCAGTATTTT. This gives the protein CSVNLAEGTQYF.

This clonotype came up many times. J is TRBJ1-2 and V is TRBV18, with TRBD1 identical over 10 bases. Losses at the gene ends were 5 bases for V and 8 bases for J; bases not matched to a gene: 11. CDR1 and CDR2 (germline): KGHSH, LQKENI. CDR3 length equals 15 residues. The CDR3 bases are TGTGCCAGCTCAAAAGGGACAGGGGATACGGCCGGCTACACCTTC. As protein: CASSKGTGDTAGYTF. The variable domain in full, with the rest retrieved from reference TRBV18 and TRBJ1-2, is NAGVMQNPRHLVRRRGQEARLRCSPMKGHSHVYWYRQLPEEGLKFMVYLQKENIIDESGMPKERFSAEFPKEGPSILRIQQVVRGDSAAYFCASSKGTGDTAGYTFGSGTRLTVV.

This clonotype has at least ten counts. This sequence joins TRBV6-6 and TRBJ2-7; TRBD2 is a possible D gene (7 bases). V shed 0 bases and J shed 5 bases, with 11 bases lying between them. Germline lookup yields CDR1 MNHNY and CDR2 SVGAGI (reference sequence). This CDR3 has 14 residues. Here the CDR3 DNA reads TGTGCCAGCAGTTACTCGGGGGGGCTCGACGAGCAGTACTTC. This gives the protein CASSYSGGLDEQYF.